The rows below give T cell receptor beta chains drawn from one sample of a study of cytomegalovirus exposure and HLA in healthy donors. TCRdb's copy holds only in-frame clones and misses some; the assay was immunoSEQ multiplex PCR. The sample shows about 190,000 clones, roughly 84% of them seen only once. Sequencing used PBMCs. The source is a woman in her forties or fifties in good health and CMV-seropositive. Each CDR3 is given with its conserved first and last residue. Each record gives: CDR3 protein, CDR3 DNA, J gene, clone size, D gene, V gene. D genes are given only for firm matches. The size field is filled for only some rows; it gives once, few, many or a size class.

CDR3: CASSLAAARTQETQYF
DNA: TGTGCCAGCAGCTTGGCCGCGGCAAGAACCCAAGAGACCCAGTACTTC
J: TRBJ2-5
size: .
D: .
V: TRBV5-6

CDR3: CASSVAPGSTEAFF
DNA: TGTGCCAGCAGCGTAGCCCCGGGGAGCACTGAAGCTTTCTTT
J: TRBJ1-1
size: .
D: .
V: TRBV9

CDR3: CASSLRDRKRQEQYF
DNA: TGTGCCAGCAGTCTACGGGACAGGAAAAGGCAAGAGCAGTACTTC
J: TRBJ2-7
size: .
D: TRBD1
V: TRBV2

CDR3: CASSQDGNGGEKLFF
DNA: TGCGCCAGCAGCCAAGATGGGAACGGAGGGGAAAAACTGTTTTTT
J: TRBJ1-4
size: .
D: .
V: TRBV4-1

CDR3: CASSQDGGGLQETQYF
DNA: TGTGCCAGCAGCCAAGATGGGGGGGGATTACAAGAGACCCAGTACTTC
J: TRBJ2-5
size: once
D: TRBD2
V: TRBV4-2

CDR3: CASNRVGGIEAFF
DNA: TGTGCCAGCAATAGGGTGGGAGGGATTGAAGCTTTCTTT
J: TRBJ1-1
size: .
D: .
V: TRBV28

CDR3: CAISESRGSEKLFF
DNA: TGTGCCATCAGTGAGTCGCGGGGGTCTGAAAAACTGTTTTTT
J: TRBJ1-4
size: .
D: .
V: TRBV10-3

CDR3: CASSLGGRNQPQHF
DNA: TGTGCCAGCAGCCTGGGGGGACGCAATCAGCCCCAGCATTTT
J: TRBJ1-5
size: .
D: .
V: TRBV2

CDR3: CASSQEERGGPYEQYF
DNA: TGTGCCAGCAGCCAAGAGGAGCGGGGGGGCCCCTACGAGCAGTACTTC
J: TRBJ2-7
size: .
D: TRBD2
V: TRBV4-2

CDR3: CASSSRRADGELFF
DNA: TGTGCCAGCAGCTCACGGCGGGCAGACGGGGAGCTGTTTTTT
J: TRBJ2-2
size: .
D: .
V: TRBV7-9

CDR3: CASSLGLAGTTDTQYF
DNA: TGTGCCAGCAGCCTAGGACTAGCGGGTACCACAGATACGCAGTATTTT
J: TRBJ2-3
size: .
D: TRBD2
V: TRBV5-4

CDR3: CASSQDWGQGANEQFF
DNA: TGCGCCAGCAGCCAAGATTGGGGACAGGGCGCCAATGAGCAGTTCTTC
J: TRBJ2-1
size: .
D: TRBD1
V: TRBV4-3

CDR3: CASSYGLAGAPQIYNEQFF
DNA: TGTGCCAGCAGTTATGGACTAGCGGGGGCCCCACAAATCTACAATGAGCAGTTCTTC
J: TRBJ2-1
size: few
D: TRBD2
V: TRBV5-4

CDR3: CASSEAGGDKKLFF
DNA: TGTGCCAGCAGTGAAGCTGGGGGCGATAAAAAACTGTTTTTT
J: TRBJ1-4
size: .
D: .
V: TRBV6-1

CDR3: CASILRGGGEAFF
DNA: TGTGCCAGCATCCTTCGGGGGGGAGGTGAAGCTTTCTTT
J: TRBJ1-1
size: .
D: .
V: TRBV27

CDR3: CASSRGGGQPQHF
DNA: TGTGCCAGTAGCAGGGGAGGGGGTCAGCCCCAGCATTTT
J: TRBJ1-5
size: .
D: .
V: TRBV19

CDR3: CASSSSTDTQYF
DNA: TGTGCCAGCTCCTCGAGCACAGATACGCAGTATTTT
J: TRBJ2-3
size: few
D: .
V: TRBV6-5

CDR3: CASSPGHTYEQYF
DNA: TGTGCCAGCAGTCCCGGACATACCTACGAGCAGTACTTC
J: TRBJ2-7
size: .
D: .
V: TRBV7-8

CDR3: CASSLGQGFRSPLHF
DNA: TGTGCCAGCAGTTTAGGACAGGGGTTTAGGTCACCCCTCCACTTT
J: TRBJ1-6
size: .
D: TRBD1
V: TRBV27

CDR3: CASSLSGREGYGYTF
DNA: TGTGCCAGCAGTTTATCGGGCAGGGAAGGCTATGGCTACACCTTC
J: TRBJ1-2
size: .
D: .
V: TRBV27

CDR3: CASSDQLAGLRETQYF
DNA: TGTGCCAGCAGTGACCAACTAGCGGGATTAAGGGAGACCCAGTACTTC
J: TRBJ2-5
size: .
D: TRBD2
V: TRBV25-1

CDR3: CASSVGSGGYNSPLHF
DNA: TGTGCCAGCAGCGTAGGATCGGGTGGGTATAATTCACCCCTCCACTTT
J: TRBJ1-6
size: .
D: .
V: TRBV9

CDR3: CASRAGTGTLGSYEQYF
DNA: TGTGCCAGTAGGGCAGGGACAGGAACCCTTGGTTCCTACGAGCAGTACTTC
J: TRBJ2-7
size: .
D: TRBD1
V: TRBV19

CDR3: CASSNTDTQYF
DNA: TGTGCCAGCAGCAACACAGATACGCAGTATTTT
J: TRBJ2-3
size: .
D: .
V: TRBV2

CDR3: CASSSSGSGGNEQYF
DNA: TGTGCCAGCAGCTCCTCGGGTAGCGGAGGCAACGAGCAGTACTTC
J: TRBJ2-7
size: .
D: .
V: TRBV7-2

CDR3: CASSAGEETQYF
DNA: TGTGCCAGCAGCGCAGGGGAAGAGACCCAGTACTTC
J: TRBJ2-5
size: .
D: .
V: TRBV5-4

CDR3: CAWNLGGHRGSNQPQHF
DNA: TGTGCCTGGAATTTAGGTGGTCACAGGGGAAGCAATCAGCCCCAGCATTTT
J: TRBJ1-5
size: .
D: TRBD1
V: TRBV30

CDR3: CVWRLEAFF
DNA: TGTGTCTGGAGACTTGAAGCTTTCTTT
J: TRBJ1-1
size: .
D: .
V: TRBV6-5